By share of the sample, the clone carrying this TCR beta chain is medium-sized. No antigen is known for it. Trimming cost V 5 bases and J 0 bases; bases outside gene matches: 7. Per germline, CDR1 SGHDN and CDR2 FVKESK. CDR3 length: 16 residues. This specimen belongs to a study of a mutant IDH1 vaccine in newly diagnosed glioma. Study-wide context: Vaccinations, eight in total, occurred in weeks 1, 3, 5, 7, 11, 15, 19, 23.

Points from the study as a whole: With respect to changes in top peripheral T cell clonotypes, pseudoprogression seemed unrelated.

Indicated time point: week 23, last vaccination. What each vaccine dose contained was 300 ug of mutant IDH1 20-mer peptide, accompanied by topical imiquimod. New WHO grade 3 or 4 astrocytomas that were IDH1-mutant and ATRX-lost had been found in donors. TCRdb's copy holds only in-frame clones and misses some; the assay was immunoSEQ multiplex PCR. The table shows about 29,000 clones, with around 80% occurring only once. This chain uses TRBV14 with TRBJ2-1, with 7 nucleotides matching TRBD2. Specimen: PBMCs, collected from a glioma patient whose treatment included an IDH1 peptide vaccine. This TCR came from a woman under 30 with glioma. CDR3 coding DNA: TGTGCCAGCAGCGACCTAGCGGAGTACTCCTACAATGAGCAGTTCTTC. Translated: CASSDLAEYSYNEQFF.